This T cell receptor (beta chain) was documented in a study of blood T cells in healthy people across ages. A sample-barcoded 5' primer and a J-beta primer mix were used in a second PCR of about 7 to 12 cycles. MiXCR was run by TCRdb on the 5' RACE reads, yielding one entry per CDR3 protein. The data hold over a million distinct CDR3 sequences, with 42% observed a single time. The sequence was collected from a woman between 18 and 29 years old in good health. The specimen sequenced was blood.

The chain's CDR3 is CSATGTSNYGYTF. Written as DNA, the CDR3 is TGCAGTGCTACCGGGACGTCCAACTATGGCTACACCTTC. V usage is TRBV20-1 and J usage is TRBJ1-2, with D possibly matching TRBD1 (5 bases). In germline, CDR1 is DFQATT, CDR2 SNEGSKA (reference sequence). Deletions cut 4 bases from V and 2 bases from J, with 11 bases between. The CDR3 has 13 residues.